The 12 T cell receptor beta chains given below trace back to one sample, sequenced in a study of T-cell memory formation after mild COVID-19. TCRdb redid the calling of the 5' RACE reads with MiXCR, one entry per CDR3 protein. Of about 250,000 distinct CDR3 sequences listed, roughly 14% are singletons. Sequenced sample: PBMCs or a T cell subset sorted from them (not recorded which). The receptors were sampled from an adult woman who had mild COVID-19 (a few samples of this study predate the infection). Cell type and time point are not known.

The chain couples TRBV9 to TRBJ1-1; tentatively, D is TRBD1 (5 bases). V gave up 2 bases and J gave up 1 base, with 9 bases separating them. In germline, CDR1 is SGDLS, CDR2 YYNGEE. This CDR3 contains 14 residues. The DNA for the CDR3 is TGTGCCAGCAGCGTGGAACAGGCGAACACTGAAGCTTTCTTT. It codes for CASSVEQANTEAFF.

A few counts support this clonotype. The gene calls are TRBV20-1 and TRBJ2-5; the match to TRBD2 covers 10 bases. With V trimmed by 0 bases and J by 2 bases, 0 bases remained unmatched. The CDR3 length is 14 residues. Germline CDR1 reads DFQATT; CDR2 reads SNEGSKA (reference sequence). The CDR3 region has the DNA TGCAGTGCTAGAGAGACTAGCGGGCAAGAGACCCAGTACTTC. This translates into CSARETSGQETQYF.

The CDR3 region has the DNA TGTGCCAGCAGCTCCGAGCTGACGGGGCATTACGAGCAGTACTTC. Its translation: CASSSELTGHYEQYF. The chain carries TRBV12-3 or TRBV12-4 and TRBJ2-7, with D perhaps assigned TRBD1 or TRBD2 (5 bases each). This CDR3 has 15 residues. V dropped 6 bases and J dropped 4 bases, with 19 bases sitting between them.

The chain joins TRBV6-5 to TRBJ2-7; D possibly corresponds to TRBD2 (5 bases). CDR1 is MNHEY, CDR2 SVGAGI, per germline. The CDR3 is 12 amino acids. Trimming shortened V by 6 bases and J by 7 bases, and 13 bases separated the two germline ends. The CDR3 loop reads CASSPGGSEQYF. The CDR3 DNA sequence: TGTGCCAGCAGCCCCGGCGGGTCTGAGCAGTACTTC.

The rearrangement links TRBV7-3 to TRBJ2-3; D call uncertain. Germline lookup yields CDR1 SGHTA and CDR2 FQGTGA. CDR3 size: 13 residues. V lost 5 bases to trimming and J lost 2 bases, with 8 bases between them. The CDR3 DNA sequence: TGTGCCAGCAGCCCTTACAACACAGATACGCAGTATTTT. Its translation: CASSPYNTDTQYF. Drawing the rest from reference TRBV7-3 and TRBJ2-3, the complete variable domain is GAGVSQTPSNKVTEKGKYVELRCDPISGHTALYWYRQSLGQGPEFLIYFQGTGAADDSGLPNDRFFAVRPEGSVSTLKIQRTERGDSAVYLCASSPYNTDTQYFGPGTRLTVL.

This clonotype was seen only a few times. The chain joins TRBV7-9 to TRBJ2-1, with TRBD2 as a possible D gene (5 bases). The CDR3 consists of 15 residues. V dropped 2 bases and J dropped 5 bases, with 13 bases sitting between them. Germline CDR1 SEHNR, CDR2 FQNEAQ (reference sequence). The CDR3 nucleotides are TGTGCCAGCAGCTTACGAGGAGAGGGAAACAATGAGCAGTTCTTC. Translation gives CASSLRGEGNNEQFF.

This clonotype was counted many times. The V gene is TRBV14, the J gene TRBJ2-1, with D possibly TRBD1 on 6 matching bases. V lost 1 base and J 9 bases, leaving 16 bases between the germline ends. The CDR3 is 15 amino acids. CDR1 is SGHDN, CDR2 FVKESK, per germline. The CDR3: CASSQGQVRRSEQFF. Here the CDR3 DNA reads TGTGCCAGCAGCCAAGGACAGGTACGTCGGAGTGAGCAGTTCTTC.

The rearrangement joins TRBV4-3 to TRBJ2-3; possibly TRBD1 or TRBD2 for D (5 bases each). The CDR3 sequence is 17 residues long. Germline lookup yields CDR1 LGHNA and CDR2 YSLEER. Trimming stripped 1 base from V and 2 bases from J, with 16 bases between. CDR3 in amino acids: CASSQVPSSGTTDTQYF. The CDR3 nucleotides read TGCGCCAGCAGCCAAGTTCCATCGTCGGGGACCACAGATACGCAGTATTTT.

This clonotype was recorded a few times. In DNA, the CDR3 is TGTGCCAGCACCCGCCCGAGGGACACTGAAGCTTTCTTT. It is translated as CASTRPRDTEAFF. The chain joins TRBV12-3 or TRBV12-4 to TRBJ1-1; D gene uncertain. V lost 7 bases and J 3 bases, leaving 12 bases between the germline ends. The length of the CDR3 is 13 residues.

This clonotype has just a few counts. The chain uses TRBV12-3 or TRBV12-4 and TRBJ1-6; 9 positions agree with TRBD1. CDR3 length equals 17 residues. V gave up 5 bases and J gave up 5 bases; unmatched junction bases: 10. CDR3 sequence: CASSPTGGVRNNSPLHF. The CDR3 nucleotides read TGTGCCAGCAGTCCCACAGGGGGCGTTAGGAATAATTCACCCCTCCACTTT.

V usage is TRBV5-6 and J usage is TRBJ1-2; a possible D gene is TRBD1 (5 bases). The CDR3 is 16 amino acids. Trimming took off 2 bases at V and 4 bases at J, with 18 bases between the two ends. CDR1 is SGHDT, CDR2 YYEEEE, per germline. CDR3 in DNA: TGTGCCAGCAGCTTAGGGGACGGTCGGGAGATCTATGGCTACACCTTC. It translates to CASSLGDGREIYGYTF.

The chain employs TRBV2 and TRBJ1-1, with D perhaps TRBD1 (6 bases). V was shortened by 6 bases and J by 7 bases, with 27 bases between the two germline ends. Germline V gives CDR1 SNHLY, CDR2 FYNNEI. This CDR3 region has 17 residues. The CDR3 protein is CASSKGGGADRRDEAFF. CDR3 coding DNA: TGTGCCAGCAGCAAAGGAGGGGGGGCCGACAGGAGGGATGAAGCTTTCTTT.